Sequencing of this T cell receptor beta chain was carried out in a study of cytomegalovirus exposure and HLA in healthy donors. Study-wide results and caveats: Later on, an analysis tied around 17,000 TCR beta sequences to HLA alleles at 0.05 false discovery rate. Prediction of most subjects' HLA-A and HLA-B alleles by TCR beta sequences was reportedly accurate.

Trimming pared 2 bases from V and 5 bases from J, leaving 13 bases between. From germline, CDR1 is KGHSH and CDR2 LQKENI. The CDR3 has 16 residues. On this clone: Antigen unknown.

PCR was performed using 60 Vbeta and 13 Jbeta primers. This table comes from immunoSEQ multiplex PCR, and its TCRdb copy is limited to in-frame clones, with some not included. The repertoire consists of just over 150,000 clones, with about three quarters occurring once and the leading ten covering 3.1%. The specimen was PBMCs. The source is a woman between 40 and 50 years old in good health and CMV-seronegative. The J gene is TRBJ1-6, the V gene TRBV18, with D hard to call. In DNA, the CDR3 is TGTGCCAGCTCACCAAATAGTGGAGGGAATAATTCACCCCTCCACTTT. Its translation is CASSPNSGGNNSPLHF. The whole variable domain, filled in from reference TRBV18 and TRBJ1-6, reads NAGVMQNPRHLVRRRGQEARLRCSPMKGHSHVYWYRQLPEEGLKFMVYLQKENIIDESGMPKERFSAEFPKEGPSILRIQQVVRGDSAAYFCASSPNSGGNNSPLHFGNGTRLTVT.